Listed here is a single T cell receptor beta chain. This record belongs to a study of T cells in Graves' hyperthyroidism and ophthalmopathy. The germline gives CDR1 MNHNS, CDR2 SASEGT. The CDR3 sequence is 15 residues long. V was clipped by 7 bases and J by 7 bases; unmatched bases: 13. Diagnoses rested on clinical symptoms, serum thyroxine and TRAb, thyroid ultrasound and orbital computed tomography. What was amplified from RNA transcripts were TCR beta CDR3 regions. The study used the HTBI primer set for a first-round RT-PCR of the TCR CDR3. Each CDR3 protein is one row after TCRdb ran MiXCR on the multiplex PCR reads. The sample holds roughly 250,000 distinct CDR3 sequences, 20% to 25% seen once.

The sequenced sample was blood. This chain uses TRBV6-1 with TRBJ2-7; 10 bases are a match to TRBD2. This receptor was identified in a man aged 30 to 45 with Graves' ophthalmopathy. This CDR3 is CASTDWASGRSEQYF. The CDR3 nucleotides read TGTGCCAGCACCGACTGGGCTAGCGGGAGAAGTGAGCAGTACTTC.